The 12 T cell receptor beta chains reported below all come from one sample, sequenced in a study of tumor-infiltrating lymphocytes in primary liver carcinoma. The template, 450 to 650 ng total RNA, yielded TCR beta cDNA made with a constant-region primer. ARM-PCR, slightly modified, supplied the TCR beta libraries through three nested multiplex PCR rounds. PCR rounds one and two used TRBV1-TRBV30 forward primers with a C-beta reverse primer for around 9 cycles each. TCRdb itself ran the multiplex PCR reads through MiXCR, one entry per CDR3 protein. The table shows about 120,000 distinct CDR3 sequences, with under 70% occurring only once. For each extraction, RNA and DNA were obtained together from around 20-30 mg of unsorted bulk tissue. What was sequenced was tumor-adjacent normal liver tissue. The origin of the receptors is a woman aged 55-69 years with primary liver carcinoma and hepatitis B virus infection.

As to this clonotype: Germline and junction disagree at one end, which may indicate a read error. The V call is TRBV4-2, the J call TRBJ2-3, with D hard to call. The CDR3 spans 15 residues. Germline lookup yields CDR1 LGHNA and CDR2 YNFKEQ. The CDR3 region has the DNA TGTGCCAGCAGCCAACATCCTAAACGCACAGATACGCGGTATTTT. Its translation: CASSQHPKRTDTRYF.

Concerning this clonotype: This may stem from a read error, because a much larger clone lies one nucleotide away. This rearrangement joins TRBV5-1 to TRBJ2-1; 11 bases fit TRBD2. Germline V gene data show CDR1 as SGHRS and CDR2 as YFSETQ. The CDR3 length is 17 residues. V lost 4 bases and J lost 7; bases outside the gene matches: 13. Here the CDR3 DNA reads TGCGCCAGCAGCAGGGCTAGCGGGAGGACAGCTCGGAATGAGCAGTTCTTC. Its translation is CASSRASGRTARNEQFF.

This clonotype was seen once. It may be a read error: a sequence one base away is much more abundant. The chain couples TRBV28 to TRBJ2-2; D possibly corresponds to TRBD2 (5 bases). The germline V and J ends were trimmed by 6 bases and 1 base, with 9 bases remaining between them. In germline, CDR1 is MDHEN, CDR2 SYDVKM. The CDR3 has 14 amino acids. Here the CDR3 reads CASRKDWNTGELFF. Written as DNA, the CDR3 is TGTGCCAGCAGAAAGGACTGGAACACCGGGGAGCTGTTTTTT.

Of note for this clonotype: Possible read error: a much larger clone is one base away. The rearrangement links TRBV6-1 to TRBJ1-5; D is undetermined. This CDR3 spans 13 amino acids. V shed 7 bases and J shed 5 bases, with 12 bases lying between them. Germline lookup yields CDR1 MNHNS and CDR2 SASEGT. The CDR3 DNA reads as TGTGCCAGCACTCCGGGAGTATATCAGCCCCAGCATTTT. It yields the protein CASTPGVYQPQHF.

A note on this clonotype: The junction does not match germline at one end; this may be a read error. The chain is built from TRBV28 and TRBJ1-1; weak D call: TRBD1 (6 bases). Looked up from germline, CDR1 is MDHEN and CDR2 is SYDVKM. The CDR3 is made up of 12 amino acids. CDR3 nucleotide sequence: TGTGCCAGCAGTTTTTACAGGGTTGAAGCTTTATTT. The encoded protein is CASSFYRVEALF.

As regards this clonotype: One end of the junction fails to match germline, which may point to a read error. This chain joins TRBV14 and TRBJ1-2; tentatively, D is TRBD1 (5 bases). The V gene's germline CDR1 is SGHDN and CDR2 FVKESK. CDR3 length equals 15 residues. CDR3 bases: TGTGTCAGCAGCCTTACCGGGACGCTGACCCATGGCTACACCTTC. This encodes CVSSLTGTLTHGYTF.

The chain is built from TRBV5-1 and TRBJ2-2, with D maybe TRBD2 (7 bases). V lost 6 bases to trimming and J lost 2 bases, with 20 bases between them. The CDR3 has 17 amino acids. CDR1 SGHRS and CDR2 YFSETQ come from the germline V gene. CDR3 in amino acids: CASNTGGGSGNTGELFF. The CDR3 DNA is TGCGCCAGCAACACAGGCGGGGGCAGTGGAAACACCGGGGAGCTGTTTTTT.

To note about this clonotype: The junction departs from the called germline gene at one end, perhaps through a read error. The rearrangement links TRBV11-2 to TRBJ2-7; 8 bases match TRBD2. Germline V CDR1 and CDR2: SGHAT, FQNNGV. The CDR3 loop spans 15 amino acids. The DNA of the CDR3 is TGTGTCAGCAGCCGACTAGCGTCGGGATACAACGAGCAGTACTTC. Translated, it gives CVSSRLASGYNEQYF.

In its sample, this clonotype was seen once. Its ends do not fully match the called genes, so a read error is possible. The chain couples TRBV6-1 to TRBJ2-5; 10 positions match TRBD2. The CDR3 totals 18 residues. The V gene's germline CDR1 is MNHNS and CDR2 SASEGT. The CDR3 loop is CAGSERRLAGDLIETQYF. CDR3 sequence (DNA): TGTGCCGGCAGTGAAAGAAGGCTAGCGGGAGACCTTATAGAGACCCAGTACTTC.

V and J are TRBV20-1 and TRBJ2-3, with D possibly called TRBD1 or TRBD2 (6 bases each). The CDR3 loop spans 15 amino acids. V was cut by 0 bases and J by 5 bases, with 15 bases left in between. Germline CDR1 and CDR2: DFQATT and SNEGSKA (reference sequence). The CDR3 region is CSARDPSKGGDTQYF. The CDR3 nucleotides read TGCAGTGCTAGAGATCCCAGCAAGGGGGGAGATACGCAGTATTTT.

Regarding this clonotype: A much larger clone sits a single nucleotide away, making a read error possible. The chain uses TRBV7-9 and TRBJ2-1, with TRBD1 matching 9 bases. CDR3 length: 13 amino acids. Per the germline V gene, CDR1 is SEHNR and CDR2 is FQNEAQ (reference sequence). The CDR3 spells CASNLQGAREQFF. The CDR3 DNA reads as TGTGCCAGCAACTTACAGGGGGCAAGGGAGCAGTTCTTC. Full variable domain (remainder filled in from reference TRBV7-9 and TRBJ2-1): DTGVSQNPRHKITKRGQNVTFRCDPISEHNRLYWYRQTLGQGPEFLTYFQNEAQLEKSRLLSDRFSAERPKGSFSTLEIQRTEQGDSAMYLCASNLQGAREQFFGPGTRLTVL.

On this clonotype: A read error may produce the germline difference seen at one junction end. CDR3 in amino acids: CVSSLVASYDQYF. The CDR3 DNA sequence: TGTGTCAGCAGTTTGGTCGCCTCCTACGACCAGTACTTC. The V call is TRBV12-3 or TRBV12-4, the J call TRBJ2-7; D is uncertain. CDR3 length: 13 amino acids.